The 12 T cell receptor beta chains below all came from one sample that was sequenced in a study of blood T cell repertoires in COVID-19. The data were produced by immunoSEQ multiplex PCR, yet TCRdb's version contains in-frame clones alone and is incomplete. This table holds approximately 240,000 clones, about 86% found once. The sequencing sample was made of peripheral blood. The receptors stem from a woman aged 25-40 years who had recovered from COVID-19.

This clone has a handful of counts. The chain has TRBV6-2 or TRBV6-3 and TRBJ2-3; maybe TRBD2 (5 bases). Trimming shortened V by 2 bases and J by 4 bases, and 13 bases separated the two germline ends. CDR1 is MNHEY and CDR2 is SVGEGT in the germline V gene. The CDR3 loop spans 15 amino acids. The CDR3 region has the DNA TGTGCCAGCAGTTACAGGGCCGCTAGCCCAGATACGCAGTATTTT. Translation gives CASSYRAASPDTQYF.

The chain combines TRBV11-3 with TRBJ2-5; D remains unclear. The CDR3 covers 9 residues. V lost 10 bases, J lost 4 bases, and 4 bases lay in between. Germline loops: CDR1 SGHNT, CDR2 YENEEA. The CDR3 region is CATLETQYF. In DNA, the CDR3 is TGTGCCACCTTAGAGACCCAGTACTTC.

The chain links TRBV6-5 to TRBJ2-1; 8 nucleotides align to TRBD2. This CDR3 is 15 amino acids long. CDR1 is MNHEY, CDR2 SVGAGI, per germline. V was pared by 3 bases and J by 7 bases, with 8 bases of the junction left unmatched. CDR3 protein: CASSYLKAGANEQFF. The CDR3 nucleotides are TGTGCCAGCAGTTATTTGAAAGCGGGGGCGAATGAGCAGTTCTTC.

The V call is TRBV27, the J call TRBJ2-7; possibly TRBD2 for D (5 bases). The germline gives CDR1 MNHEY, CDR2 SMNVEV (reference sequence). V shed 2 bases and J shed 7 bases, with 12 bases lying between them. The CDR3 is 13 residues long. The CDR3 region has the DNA TGTGCCAGCAGTTTAATTGTAGGCGGGGAGCAGTACTTC. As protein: CASSLIVGGEQYF.

The CDR3 loop reads CASSEGTGSRLFF. CDR3 coding DNA: TGTGCCAGCAGTGAAGGGACAGGAAGTCGGCTGTTTTTT. V usage is TRBV2 and J usage is TRBJ2-2; 7 nucleotides match TRBD1. Germline V gene sequence: CDR1 SNHLY, CDR2 FYNNEI. The CDR3 covers 13 residues. V lost 1 base to trimming and J lost 13 bases; unmatched junction nucleotides: 6. Full variable domain (remainder filled in from reference TRBV2 and TRBJ2-2): EPEVTQTPSHQVTQMGQEVILRCVPISNHLYFYWYRQILGQKVEFLVSFYNNEISEKSEIFDDQFSVERPDGSNFTLKIRSTKLEDSAMYFCASSEGTGSRLFFGEGSRLTVL.

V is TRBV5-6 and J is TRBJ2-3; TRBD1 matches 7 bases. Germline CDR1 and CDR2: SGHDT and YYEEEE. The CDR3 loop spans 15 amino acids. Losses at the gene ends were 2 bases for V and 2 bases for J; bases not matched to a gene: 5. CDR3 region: CASSFRDRDTDTQYF. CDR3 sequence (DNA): TGTGCCAGCAGCTTCCGGGACAGAGACACAGATACGCAGTATTTT.

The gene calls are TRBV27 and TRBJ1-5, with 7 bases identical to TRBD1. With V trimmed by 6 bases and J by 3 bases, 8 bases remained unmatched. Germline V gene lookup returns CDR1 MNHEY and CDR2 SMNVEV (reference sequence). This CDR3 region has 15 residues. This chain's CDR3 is CASRPGGVNNQPQHF. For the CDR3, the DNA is TGTGCCAGCAGACCAGGGGGAGTAAACAATCAGCCCCAGCATTTT.

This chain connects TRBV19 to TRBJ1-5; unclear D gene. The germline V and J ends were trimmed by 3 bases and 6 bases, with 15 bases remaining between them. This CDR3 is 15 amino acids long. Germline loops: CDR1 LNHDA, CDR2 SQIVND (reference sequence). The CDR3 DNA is TGTGCCAGTAGTATCCCCTATATGGTCCCTCAGCCCCAGCATTTT. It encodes CASSIPYMVPQPQHF.

CDR3 sequence: CASSLGTGVYNEQFF. The DNA of the CDR3 is TGTGCCAGCAGCTTAGGGACAGGGGTATACAATGAGCAGTTCTTC. V and J are TRBV7-9 and TRBJ2-1; 9 bases fit TRBD1. Losses at the gene ends were 1 base for V and 4 bases for J; bases not matched to a gene: 2. The CDR3 loop spans 15 amino acids. Germline assignment: CDR1 SEHNR and CDR2 FQNEAQ (reference sequence).

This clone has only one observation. The CDR3 spells CASSQDGRRVETQYF. Written as DNA, the CDR3 is TGTGCCAGCAGCCAAGATGGGAGGAGGGTGGAGACCCAGTACTTC. This sequence joins TRBV3-1 (or the pseudogene TRBV3-2) and TRBJ2-5; D may be TRBD2 (6 bases). Per germline, CDR1 LGHDT and CDR2 YNNKEL (reference sequence). V was shortened by 0 bases and J by 5 bases, with 13 bases between the two germline ends. The CDR3 has 15 amino acids.

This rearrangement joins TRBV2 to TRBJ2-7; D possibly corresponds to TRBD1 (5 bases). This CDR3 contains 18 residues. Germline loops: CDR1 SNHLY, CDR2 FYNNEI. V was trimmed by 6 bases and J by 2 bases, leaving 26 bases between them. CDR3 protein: CASRRTRGLVINPYEQYF. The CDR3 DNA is TGTGCCAGCAGACGGACACGAGGTCTGGTGATCAATCCCTACGAGCAGTACTTC.

The CDR3 reads CASSYVGGGPYEQYF. In DNA, the CDR3 is TGTGCCAGCAGTTACGTCGGCGGGGGCCCCTACGAGCAGTACTTC. The chain employs TRBV6-2 or TRBV6-3 and TRBJ2-7; TRBD2 might be the D (7 bases). Trimming took 2 bases from V and 2 from J, leaving 13 bases between them. This CDR3 contains 15 residues. Germline V gene lookup returns CDR1 MNHEY and CDR2 SVGEGT.